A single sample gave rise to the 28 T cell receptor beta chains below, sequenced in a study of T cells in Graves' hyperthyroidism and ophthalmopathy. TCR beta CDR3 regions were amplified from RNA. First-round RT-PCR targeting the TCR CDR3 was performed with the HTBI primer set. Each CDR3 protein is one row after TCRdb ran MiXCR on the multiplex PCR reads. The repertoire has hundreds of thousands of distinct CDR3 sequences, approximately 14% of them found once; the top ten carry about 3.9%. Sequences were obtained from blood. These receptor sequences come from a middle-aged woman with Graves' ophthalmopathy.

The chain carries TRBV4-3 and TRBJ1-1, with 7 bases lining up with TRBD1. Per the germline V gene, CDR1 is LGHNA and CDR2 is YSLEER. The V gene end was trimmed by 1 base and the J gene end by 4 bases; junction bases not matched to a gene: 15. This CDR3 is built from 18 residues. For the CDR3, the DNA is TGCGCCAGCAGCCAAGGGTTCGGAGGGGGCCACCCCGGCACTGAAGCTTTCTTT. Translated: CASSQGFGGGHPGTEAFF.

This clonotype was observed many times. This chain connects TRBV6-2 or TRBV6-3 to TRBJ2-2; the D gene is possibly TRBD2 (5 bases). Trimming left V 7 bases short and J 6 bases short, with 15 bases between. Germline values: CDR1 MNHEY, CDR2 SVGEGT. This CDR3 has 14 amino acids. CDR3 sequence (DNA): TGTGCCAGCACCCTGTCACTAGTGGCCGGGGAGCTGTTTTTT. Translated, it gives CASTLSLVAGELFF.

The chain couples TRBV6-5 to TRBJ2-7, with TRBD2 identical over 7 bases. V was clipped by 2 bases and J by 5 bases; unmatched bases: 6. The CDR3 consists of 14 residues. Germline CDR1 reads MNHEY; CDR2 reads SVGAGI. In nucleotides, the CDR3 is TGTGCCAGCAGTTACCGCGGGAGCATCGACGAGCAGTACTTC. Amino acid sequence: CASSYRGSIDEQYF.

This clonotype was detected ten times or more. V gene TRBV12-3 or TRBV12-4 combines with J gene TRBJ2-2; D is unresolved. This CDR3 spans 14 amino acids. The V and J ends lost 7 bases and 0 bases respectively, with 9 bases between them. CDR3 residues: CASTEQTNTGELFF. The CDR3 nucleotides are TGTGCCAGCACCGAGCAGACGAACACCGGGGAGCTGTTTTTT.

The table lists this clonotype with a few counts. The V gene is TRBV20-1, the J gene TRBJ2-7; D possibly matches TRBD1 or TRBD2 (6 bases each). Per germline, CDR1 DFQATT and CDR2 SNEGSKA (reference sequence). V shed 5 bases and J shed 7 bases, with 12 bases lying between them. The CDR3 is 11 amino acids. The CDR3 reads CSASRDTEQYF. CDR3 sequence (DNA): TGCAGTGCTTCGCGGGACACAGAGCAGTACTTC.

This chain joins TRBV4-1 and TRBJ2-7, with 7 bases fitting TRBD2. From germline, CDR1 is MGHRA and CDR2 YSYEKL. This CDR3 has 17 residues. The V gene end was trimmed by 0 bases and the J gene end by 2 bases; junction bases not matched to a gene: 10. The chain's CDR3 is CASSQDSSFAGAYEQYF. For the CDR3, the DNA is TGCGCCAGCAGCCAAGATTCTAGTTTTGCGGGAGCCTACGAGCAGTACTTC.

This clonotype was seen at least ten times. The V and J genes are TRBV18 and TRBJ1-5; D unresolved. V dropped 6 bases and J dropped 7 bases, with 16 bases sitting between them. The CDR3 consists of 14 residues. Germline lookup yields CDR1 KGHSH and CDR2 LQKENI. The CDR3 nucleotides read TGTGCCAGCTCCCTAAACAGCAGCCCACAGCCCCAGCATTTT. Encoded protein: CASSLNSSPQPQHF.

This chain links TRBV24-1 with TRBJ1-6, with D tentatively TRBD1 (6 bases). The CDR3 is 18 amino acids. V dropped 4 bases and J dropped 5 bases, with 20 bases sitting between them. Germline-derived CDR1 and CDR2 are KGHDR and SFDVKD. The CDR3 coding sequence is TGTGCCACCAGTGAACCTGGTGACAGGCTGGTCCATAATTCACCCCTCCACTTT. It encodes CATSEPGDRLVHNSPLHF.

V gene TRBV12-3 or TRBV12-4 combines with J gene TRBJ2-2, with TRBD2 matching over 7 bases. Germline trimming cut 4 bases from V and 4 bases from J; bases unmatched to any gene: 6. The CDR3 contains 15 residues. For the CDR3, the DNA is TGTGCCAGCAGTTGGGGACTACGAGGCACCGGGGAGCTGTTTTTT. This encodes CASSWGLRGTGELFF.

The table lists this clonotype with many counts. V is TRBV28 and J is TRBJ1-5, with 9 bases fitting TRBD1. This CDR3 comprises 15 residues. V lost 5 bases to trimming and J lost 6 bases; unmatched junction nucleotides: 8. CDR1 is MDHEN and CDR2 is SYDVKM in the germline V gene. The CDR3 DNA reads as TGTGCCAGCAGTCCCCCGGGACAGGGTTTTCAGCCCCAGCATTTT. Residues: CASSPPGQGFQPQHF.

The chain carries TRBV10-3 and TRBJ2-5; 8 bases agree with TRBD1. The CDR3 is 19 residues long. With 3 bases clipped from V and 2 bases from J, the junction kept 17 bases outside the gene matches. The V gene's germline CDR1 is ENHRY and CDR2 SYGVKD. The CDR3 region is CAISDESGQGASRQETQYF. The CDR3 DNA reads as TGTGCCATCAGTGACGAATCCGGGCAGGGGGCGTCGAGGCAAGAGACCCAGTACTTC.

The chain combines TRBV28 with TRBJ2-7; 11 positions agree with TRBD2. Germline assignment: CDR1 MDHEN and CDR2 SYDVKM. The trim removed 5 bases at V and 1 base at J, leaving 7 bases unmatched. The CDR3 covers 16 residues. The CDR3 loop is CASSAGTSGRSYEQYF. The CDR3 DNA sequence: TGTGCCAGCAGTGCAGGGACTAGCGGAAGGTCCTACGAGCAGTACTTC.

CDR3 in DNA: TGTGCCAGCAGTGAAATTAGCGGGAGTACGACCGGGGAGCTGTTTTTT. Translated, it gives CASSEISGSTTGELFF. The chain is built from TRBV6-1 and TRBJ2-2; TRBD2 matches at 9 bases. The ends lost 2 bases at V and 5 bases at J; junction bases unmatched: 6. The CDR3 is 16 amino acids. Germline V gene lookup returns CDR1 MNHNS and CDR2 SASEGT.

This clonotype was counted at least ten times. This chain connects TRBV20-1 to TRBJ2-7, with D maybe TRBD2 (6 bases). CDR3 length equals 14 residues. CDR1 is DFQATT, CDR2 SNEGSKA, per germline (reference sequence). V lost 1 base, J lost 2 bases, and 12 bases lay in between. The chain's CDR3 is CSARGQAGPYEQYF. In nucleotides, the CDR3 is TGCAGTGCTAGAGGACAAGCGGGCCCCTACGAGCAGTACTTC.

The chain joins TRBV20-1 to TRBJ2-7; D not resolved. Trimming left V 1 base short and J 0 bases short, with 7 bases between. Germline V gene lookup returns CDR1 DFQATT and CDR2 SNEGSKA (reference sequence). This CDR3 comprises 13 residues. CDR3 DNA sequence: TGCAGTGCTAGAGGCGTTATCTCCTACGAGCAGTACTTC. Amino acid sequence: CSARGVISYEQYF.

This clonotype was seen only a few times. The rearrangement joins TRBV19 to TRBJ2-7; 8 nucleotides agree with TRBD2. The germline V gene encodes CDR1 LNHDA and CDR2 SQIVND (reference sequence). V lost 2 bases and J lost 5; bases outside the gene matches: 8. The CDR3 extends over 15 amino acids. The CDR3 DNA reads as TGTGCCAGTAGTATATTTGCGGGAGGTGATCACGAGCAGTACTTC. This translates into CASSIFAGGDHEQYF.

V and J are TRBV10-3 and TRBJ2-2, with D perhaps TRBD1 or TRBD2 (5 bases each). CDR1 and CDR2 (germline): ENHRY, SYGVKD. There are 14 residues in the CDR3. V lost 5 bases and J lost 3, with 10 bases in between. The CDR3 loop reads CAISRDRDTGELFF. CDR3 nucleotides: TGTGCCATCAGTCGGGACCGGGACACCGGGGAGCTGTTTTTT.

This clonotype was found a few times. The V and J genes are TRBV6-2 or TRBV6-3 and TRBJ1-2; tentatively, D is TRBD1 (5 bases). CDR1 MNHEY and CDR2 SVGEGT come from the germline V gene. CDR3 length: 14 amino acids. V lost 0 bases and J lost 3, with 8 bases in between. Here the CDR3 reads CASSYSGAHYGYTF. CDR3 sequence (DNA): TGTGCCAGCAGTTACTCCGGGGCGCACTATGGCTACACCTTC.

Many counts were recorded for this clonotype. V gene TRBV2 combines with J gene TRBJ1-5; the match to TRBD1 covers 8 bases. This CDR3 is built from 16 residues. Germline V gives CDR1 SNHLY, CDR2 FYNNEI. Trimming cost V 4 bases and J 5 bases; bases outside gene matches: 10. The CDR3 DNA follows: TGTGCCAGCAGTGTAACACGGACAGGGCTTGATCAGCCCCAGCATTTT. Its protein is CASSVTRTGLDQPQHF.

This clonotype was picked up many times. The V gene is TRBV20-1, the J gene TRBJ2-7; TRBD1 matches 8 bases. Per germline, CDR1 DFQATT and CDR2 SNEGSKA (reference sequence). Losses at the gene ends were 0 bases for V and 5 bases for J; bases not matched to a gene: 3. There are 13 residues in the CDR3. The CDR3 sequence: CSARDAGGDEQYF. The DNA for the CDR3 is TGCAGTGCTAGAGATGCAGGGGGCGACGAGCAGTACTTC.

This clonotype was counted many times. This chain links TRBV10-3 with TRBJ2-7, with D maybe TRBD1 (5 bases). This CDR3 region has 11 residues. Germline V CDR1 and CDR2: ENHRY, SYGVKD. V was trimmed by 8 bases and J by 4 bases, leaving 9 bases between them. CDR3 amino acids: CAIGQGYEQYF. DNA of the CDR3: TGTGCCATCGGCCAGGGTTACGAGCAGTACTTC.

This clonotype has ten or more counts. The CDR3 nucleotides read TGTGCCAGCAGTTTTCGGGTGCGGGCCTACGAGCAGTACTTC. Protein product: CASSFRVRAYEQYF. The chain carries TRBV28 and TRBJ2-7; D is possibly TRBD2 (5 bases). The germline gives CDR1 MDHEN, CDR2 SYDVKM. The V and J ends lost 3 bases and 2 bases respectively, with 11 bases between them. This CDR3 comprises 14 residues.

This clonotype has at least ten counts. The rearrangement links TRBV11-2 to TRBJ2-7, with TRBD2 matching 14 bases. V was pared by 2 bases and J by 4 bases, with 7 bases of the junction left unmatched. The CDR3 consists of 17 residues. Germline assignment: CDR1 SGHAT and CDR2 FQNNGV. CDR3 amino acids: CASSLPSGLAGVYEQYF. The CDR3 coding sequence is TGTGCCAGCAGCTTACCCTCGGGACTAGCGGGAGTATACGAGCAGTACTTC. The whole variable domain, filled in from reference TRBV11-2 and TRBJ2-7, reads EAGVAQSPRYKIIEKRQSVAFWCNPISGHATLYWYQQILGQGPKLLIQFQNNGVVDDSQLPKDRFSAERLKGVDSTLKIQPAKLEDSAVYLCASSLPSGLAGVYEQYFGPGTRLTVT.

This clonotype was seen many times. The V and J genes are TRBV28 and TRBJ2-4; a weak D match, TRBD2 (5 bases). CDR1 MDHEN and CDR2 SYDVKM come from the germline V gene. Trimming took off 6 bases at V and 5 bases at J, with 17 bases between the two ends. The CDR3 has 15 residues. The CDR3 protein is CASSRTSGYQNIQYF. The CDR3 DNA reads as TGTGCCAGCAGCCGTACCTCGGGGTACCAAAACATTCAGTACTTC.

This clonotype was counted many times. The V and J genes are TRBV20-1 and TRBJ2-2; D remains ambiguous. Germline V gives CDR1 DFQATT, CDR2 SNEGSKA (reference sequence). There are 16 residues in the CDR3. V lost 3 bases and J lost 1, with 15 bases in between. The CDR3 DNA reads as TGCAGTGCTAGCCCAGCCACCCTATTGAACACCGGGGAGCTGTTTTTT. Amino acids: CSASPATLLNTGELFF.

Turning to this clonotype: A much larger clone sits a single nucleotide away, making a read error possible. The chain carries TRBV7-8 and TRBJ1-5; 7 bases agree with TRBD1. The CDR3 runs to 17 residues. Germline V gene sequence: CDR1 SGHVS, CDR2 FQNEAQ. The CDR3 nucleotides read TGTGCCAGCAGCTCCCGGGACAGCCTTTATAGCAATCAGTCCCAGCATTTT. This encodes CASSSRDSLYSNQSQHF.

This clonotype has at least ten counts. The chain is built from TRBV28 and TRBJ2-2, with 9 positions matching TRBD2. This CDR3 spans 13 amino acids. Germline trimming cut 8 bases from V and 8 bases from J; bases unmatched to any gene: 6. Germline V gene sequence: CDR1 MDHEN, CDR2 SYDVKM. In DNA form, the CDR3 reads TGTGCCAGCCTTCGGACTAGCGTTGGGGAGCTGTTTTTT. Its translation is CASLRTSVGELFF.

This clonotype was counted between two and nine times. Here the CDR3 DNA reads TGTGCCTGGAGTTCTTGGGACGGAACTACCCCTGATCTCTCCTACGAGCAGTACTTC. Protein product: CAWSSWDGTTPDLSYEQYF. J is TRBJ2-7 and V is TRBV30, with D tentatively TRBD1 or TRBD2 (5 bases each). The germline CDR1 and CDR2 sequences are GTSNPN and SVGIG (reference sequence). The V gene lost 2 bases and the J gene lost 0 bases, with 26 bases spanning the gap. This CDR3 has 19 residues.